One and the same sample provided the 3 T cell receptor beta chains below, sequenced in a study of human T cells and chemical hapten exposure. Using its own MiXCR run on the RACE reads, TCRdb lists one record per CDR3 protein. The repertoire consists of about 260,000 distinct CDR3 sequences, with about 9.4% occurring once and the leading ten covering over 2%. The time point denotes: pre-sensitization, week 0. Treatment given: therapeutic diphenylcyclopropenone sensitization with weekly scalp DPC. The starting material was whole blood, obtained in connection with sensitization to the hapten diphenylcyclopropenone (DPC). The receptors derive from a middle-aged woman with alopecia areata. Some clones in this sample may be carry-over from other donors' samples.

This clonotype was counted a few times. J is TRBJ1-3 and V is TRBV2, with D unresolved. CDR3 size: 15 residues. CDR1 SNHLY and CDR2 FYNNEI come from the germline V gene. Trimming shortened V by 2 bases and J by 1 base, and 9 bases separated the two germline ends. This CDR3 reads CASSELGPSGNTIYF. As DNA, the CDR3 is TGTGCCAGCAGTGAATTAGGTCCATCTGGAAACACCATATATTTT.

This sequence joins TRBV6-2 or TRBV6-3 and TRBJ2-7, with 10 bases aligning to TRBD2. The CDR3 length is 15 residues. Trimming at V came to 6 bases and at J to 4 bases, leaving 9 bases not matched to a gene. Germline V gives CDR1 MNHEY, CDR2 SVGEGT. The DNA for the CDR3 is TGTGCCAGCAGCCCTAGGCTAGCGGGAGTTTACGAGCAGTACTTC. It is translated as CASSPRLAGVYEQYF.

In DNA, the CDR3 is TGCGCCGCGAGACCGGGACTAGCGGGAAAGGGGGACTACAATGAGCAGTTCTTC. Translated, it gives CAARPGLAGKGDYNEQFF. The chain couples TRBV10-2 to TRBJ2-1; 13 bases agree with TRBD2. Germline values: CDR1 WSHSY, CDR2 SAAADI. The V segment lost 11 bases and the J segment 3 bases; nucleotides outside the gene matches: 16. The CDR3 extends over 18 amino acids.